A single sample is the source of the 21 T cell receptor beta chains below, sequenced in a study of CD8 T cells in Susac syndrome. The authors reverse transcribed about 0.5 to 1 ug RNA with random hexamers. In TCRdb, the immunoSEQ multiplex PCR reads were re-called with MiXCR into one record per CDR3 protein. Altogether about 170,000 distinct CDR3 sequences are present, 93% being singletons, with the ten largest covering roughly 0.1%. The sequenced sample consisted of CD4+ T cells from PBMCs. Every receptor here comes from a human donor with multiple sclerosis.

The chain couples TRBV3-1 to TRBJ2-2; the match to TRBD2 covers 8 bases. Unmatched junction bases numbered 8, after V lost 0 bases and J lost 5 bases. This CDR3 contains 17 residues. Germline V lookup: CDR1 LGHDT, CDR2 YNNKEL (reference sequence). This chain's CDR3 is CASSQESPGGWTGELFF. The CDR3 DNA reads TGTGCCAGCAGCCAAGAATCGCCGGGAGGGTGGACCGGGGAGCTGTTTTTT.

Here the CDR3 reads CASSLQLRSYEQYF. The CDR3 DNA reads TGTGCCAGCAGCTTACAGCTGCGCTCCTACGAGCAGTACTTC. V gene TRBV7-8 combines with J gene TRBJ2-7; D unclear. V gave up 2 bases and J gave up 0 bases, with 8 bases separating them. Per germline, CDR1 SGHVS and CDR2 FQNEAQ. There are 14 residues in the CDR3.

This chain uses TRBV20-1 with TRBJ1-2; weak D call: TRBD1 (5 bases). The CDR3 is 11 residues long. V lost 1 base and J lost 10, with 10 bases in between. Looked up from germline, CDR1 is DFQATT and CDR2 is SNEGSKA (reference sequence). CDR3 sequence: CSARAAGYYTF. The DNA of the CDR3 is TGCAGTGCTAGAGCGGCAGGGTACTACACCTTC.

The CDR3 spells CAWSQGADTQYF. The CDR3 DNA follows: TGTGCCTGGAGTCAGGGGGCAGATACGCAGTATTTT. The chain uses TRBV30 and TRBJ2-3, with TRBD1 matching over 7 bases. This CDR3 contains 12 residues. Germline V gene lookup returns CDR1 GTSNPN and CDR2 SVGIG (reference sequence). The V and J ends lost 2 bases and 4 bases, in that order; junction bases with no gene match: 0.

CDR3 protein: CSASGKGWDSNQPQHF. CDR3 bases: TGCAGTGCTAGTGGGAAAGGGTGGGATAGCAATCAGCCCCAGCATTTT. This chain joins TRBV20-1 and TRBJ1-5; no reliable D call. Trimming took off 3 bases at V and 0 bases at J, with 15 bases between the two ends. CDR3 length: 16 amino acids. Germline-derived CDR1 and CDR2 are DFQATT and SNEGSKA (reference sequence).

The genes are TRBV28 and TRBJ2-4, with TRBD1 matching over 9 bases. J lost 7 bases, V lost 5 bases, and 12 bases had no gene match. CDR1 is MDHEN and CDR2 is SYDVKM in the germline V gene. The CDR3 runs 16 residues. CDR3 protein: CASSGDPGTGRNIQYF. CDR3 bases: TGTGCCAGCAGTGGAGACCCCGGGACAGGGAGGAACATTCAGTACTTC.

The chain uses TRBV5-1 and TRBJ1-1; D unresolved. Germline CDR1 and CDR2: SGHRS and YFSETQ. The CDR3 spans 16 residues. V gave up 1 base and J gave up 2 bases, with 15 bases separating them. This CDR3 is CASSLMVGNPNTEAFF. The DNA of the CDR3 is TGCGCCAGCAGCTTGATGGTGGGGAACCCTAACACTGAAGCTTTCTTT.

The rearrangement uses TRBV19 and TRBJ2-5; D possibly corresponds to TRBD1 (5 bases). The CDR3 totals 13 residues. The ends were cut back, 7 bases at V and 5 bases at J, with 14 bases in the middle. Germline CDR1 is LNHDA and CDR2 is SQIVND (reference sequence). Here the CDR3 DNA reads TGTGCCAGTAAGAAGGGGCGCGAGGAGACCCAGTACTTC. Translating gives CASKKGREETQYF.

This chain connects TRBV20-1 to TRBJ1-1; D is perhaps TRBD1 (5 bases). The CDR3 is 13 residues long. V was shortened by 4 bases and J by 0 bases, with 9 bases between the two germline ends. CDR1 is DFQATT, CDR2 SNEGSKA, per germline (reference sequence). The CDR3 bases are TGCAGTGCTAATCCGGACATGAACACTGAAGCTTTCTTT. Its translation is CSANPDMNTEAFF.

The V and J genes are TRBV12-3 or TRBV12-4 and TRBJ1-2, with unresolved D. Trimming pared 7 bases from V and 8 bases from J, leaving 14 bases between. The CDR3 consists of 12 residues. Here the CDR3 DNA reads TGTGCCAGCAATACTCGGGTGAAGGGCTACACCTTC. Its protein is CASNTRVKGYTF.

The rearrangement joins TRBV12-3 or TRBV12-4 to TRBJ2-5; D is possibly TRBD1 (6 bases). This CDR3 is built from 15 residues. Trimming removed 6 bases from V and 5 bases from J, with 19 bases in between. CDR3 sequence: CASRPGQGLGETQYF. The CDR3 DNA reads as TGTGCCAGCAGGCCCGGGCAGGGGCTTGGGGAGACCCAGTACTTC.

This chain links TRBV12-3 or TRBV12-4 with TRBJ2-3; TRBD2 aligns across 9 bases. The V and J ends lost 2 bases and 5 bases, in that order; junction bases with no gene match: 8. The CDR3 spans 16 residues. CDR3 region: CASSLSSAGGGDTQYF. CDR3 sequence (DNA): TGTGCCAGCAGTTTATCTTCAGCGGGAGGTGGAGATACGCAGTATTTT.

This chain uses TRBV5-1 with TRBJ1-1, with 7 bases fitting TRBD1. The CDR3 is 12 amino acids. Germline CDR1 is SGHRS and CDR2 is YFSETQ. V lost 7 bases and J lost 1; bases outside the gene matches: 1. CDR3 amino acids: CASGTANTEAFF. For the CDR3, the DNA is TGCGCCAGCGGGACAGCGAACACTGAAGCTTTCTTT.

The CDR3 bases are TGTGCCAGCAGTGAAGTCGGGTACGAAAAACTGTTTTTT. Amino acid sequence: CASSEVGYEKLFF. The chain has TRBV6-1 and TRBJ1-4; D is undetermined. CDR3 size: 13 residues. V was clipped by 1 base and J by 8 bases, with 8 bases between them. In germline, CDR1 is MNHNS, CDR2 SASEGT.

The genes are TRBV24-1 and TRBJ1-2; the D is unclear. Germline V gives CDR1 KGHDR, CDR2 SFDVKD. The CDR3 loop spans 12 amino acids. Trimming took off 0 bases at V and 6 bases at J, with 4 bases between the two ends. The CDR3 reads CATSDLDDGYTF. The CDR3 coding sequence is TGTGCCACCAGTGATTTGGACGATGGCTACACCTTC.

The chain is built from TRBV5-4 and TRBJ2-2, with D perhaps TRBD1 or TRBD2 (5 bases each). Germline CDR1 is SGHNT and CDR2 is YYREEE (reference sequence). Trimming shortened V by 0 bases and J by 0 bases, and 9 bases separated the two germline ends. This CDR3 spans 16 amino acids. CDR3 nucleotide sequence: TGTGCCAGCAGCTTGGAATGGGGGACGAACACCGGGGAGCTGTTTTTT. This sequence encodes CASSLEWGTNTGELFF.

The J gene is TRBJ2-5, the V gene TRBV7-2; D is perhaps TRBD2 (6 bases). The germline gives CDR1 SGHTA, CDR2 FQGNSA. Trimming pared 9 bases from V and 2 bases from J, leaving 16 bases between. CDR3 length: 14 residues. The chain's CDR3 is CASSLGTRQETQYF. The DNA of the CDR3 is TGTGCCAGTAGCCTCGGGACTCGACAAGAGACCCAGTACTTC.

The gene calls are TRBV6-2 or TRBV6-3 and TRBJ2-2; D remains unclear. The germline V gene encodes CDR1 MNHEY and CDR2 SVGEGT. The CDR3 totals 15 residues. V shed 2 bases and J shed 1 base, with 8 bases lying between them. CDR3 DNA: TGTGCCAGCAGTTACCCCGTTCGGAACACCGGGGAGCTGTTTTTT. This sequence encodes CASSYPVRNTGELFF.

This chain connects TRBV6-2 or TRBV6-3 to TRBJ2-3; possibly TRBD2 for D (6 bases). CDR3 length equals 15 residues. Looked up from germline, CDR1 is MNHEY and CDR2 is SVGEGT. Trimming removed 3 bases from V and 0 bases from J, with 10 bases in between. The CDR3 spells CASSYAGLSTDTQYF. CDR3 nucleotide sequence: TGTGCCAGCAGTTATGCGGGGCTTAGCACAGATACGCAGTATTTT.

The CDR3 spells CASSDHSGRDNSPLHF. In nucleotides, the CDR3 is TGCGCCAGCAGTGACCACTCAGGGAGGGATAATTCACCCCTCCACTTT. The chain uses TRBV10-2 and TRBJ1-6, with D possibly TRBD1 on 5 matching bases. Deletions cut 3 bases from V and 5 bases from J, with 14 bases between. Looked up from germline, CDR1 is WSHSY and CDR2 is SAAADI. This CDR3 region has 16 residues.

The chain joins TRBV4-3 to TRBJ1-5; D gene ambiguous. Trimming shortened V by 0 bases and J by 0 bases, and 15 bases separated the two germline ends. The CDR3 covers 18 residues. Germline CDR1 is LGHNA and CDR2 is YSLEER. CDR3 protein: CASSQEKLHRGSNQPQHF. Here the CDR3 DNA reads TGCGCCAGCAGCCAAGAGAAGTTGCATCGGGGTAGCAATCAGCCCCAGCATTTT.